Shown below are 6 T cell receptor beta chains from a single sample sequenced in a study of T cell responses to AZD1222 COVID-19 vaccine. Measured with immunoSEQ multiplex PCR; TCRdb has only the in-frame clones, and not every one. The data show some 150,000 clones, about 90% seen once. The sample was peripheral blood, taken 28 days after the second AZD1222 dose. Receptors were obtained from an adult who received the AZD1222 COVID-19 vaccine.

V usage is TRBV5-6 and J usage is TRBJ2-1, with TRBD2 as a possible D gene (5 bases). The CDR3 runs to 15 residues. Germline V gives CDR1 SGHDT, CDR2 YYEEEE. V was shortened by 0 bases and J by 6 bases, with 13 bases between the two germline ends. CDR3 nucleotide sequence: TGTGCCAGCAGCTTGGGGAGACTAAGGGCCAATGAGCAGTTCTTC. Protein: CASSLGRLRANEQFF.

For the CDR3, the DNA is TGCGCCAGCAGGTCGGGCAGGGGGAGCACTGAAGCTTTCTTT. This translates into CASRSGRGSTEAFF. The genes are TRBV10-2 and TRBJ1-1; 7 bases fit TRBD1. The V gene's germline CDR1 is WSHSY and CDR2 SAAADI. V shed 6 bases, J shed 4 bases, and the junction held 8 bases outside the gene matches. The CDR3 totals 14 residues.

This chain uses TRBV10-2 with TRBJ1-5; D perhaps matches TRBD1 (5 bases). There are 15 residues in the CDR3. With 5 bases removed from V and 7 bases from J, the gap between germline ends came to 18 bases. CDR1 is WSHSY, CDR2 SAAADI, per germline. The CDR3 bases are TGCGCCAGCAGTATGACAGCAGGGTCTAAACAGCCCCAGCATTTT. Residues: CASSMTAGSKQPQHF.

This clone was seen a single time. CDR3 loop: CSVARGTGGNTIYF. CDR3 bases: TGCAGCGTTGCGAGGGGGACAGGGGGAAACACCATATATTTT. V is TRBV29-1 and J is TRBJ1-3; 9 bases are shared with TRBD1. CDR3 size: 14 residues. The V gene's germline CDR1 is SQVTM and CDR2 ANQGSEA. The ends lost 4 bases at V and 4 bases at J; junction bases unmatched: 5. The full variable domain, in which reference TRBV29-1 and TRBJ1-3 provide the parts outside the CDR3, is SAVISQKPSRDICQRGTSLTIQCQVDSQVTMMFWYRQQPGQSLTLIATANQGSEATYESGFVIDKFPISRPNLTFSTLTVSNMSPEDSSIYLCSVARGTGGNTIYFGEGSWLTVV.

This rearrangement joins TRBV5-1 to TRBJ2-7; 10 nucleotides agree with TRBD2. CDR1 SGHRS and CDR2 YFSETQ come from the germline V gene. V dropped 2 bases and J dropped 0; count of bases not matched to a gene: 5. The CDR3 spans 16 residues. The chain's CDR3 is CASSFLASGSSYEQYF. Written as DNA, the CDR3 is TGCGCCAGCAGCTTCCTAGCTAGCGGGAGCTCCTACGAGCAGTACTTC.

The rearrangement links TRBV2 to TRBJ2-1; the match to TRBD2 covers 10 bases. Per the germline V gene, CDR1 is SNHLY and CDR2 is FYNNEI. This CDR3 spans 17 amino acids. V was pared by 0 bases and J by 8 bases, with 10 bases of the junction left unmatched. CDR3 sequence (DNA): TGTGCCAGCAGTGAAGCACACTTAAGCGGGAGGGCTTATGAGCAGTTCTTC. Protein sequence: CASSEAHLSGRAYEQFF.